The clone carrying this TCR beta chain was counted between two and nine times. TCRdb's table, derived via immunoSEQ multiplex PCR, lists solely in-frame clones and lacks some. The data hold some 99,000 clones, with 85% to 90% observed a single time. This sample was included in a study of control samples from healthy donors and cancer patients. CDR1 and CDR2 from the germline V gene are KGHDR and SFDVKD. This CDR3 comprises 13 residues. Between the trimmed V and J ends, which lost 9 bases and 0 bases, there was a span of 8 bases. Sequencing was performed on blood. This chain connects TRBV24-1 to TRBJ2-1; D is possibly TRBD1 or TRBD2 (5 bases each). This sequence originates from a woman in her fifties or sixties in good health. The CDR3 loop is CATRGSSYNEQFF. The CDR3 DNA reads TGTGCCACCCGGGGCAGCTCCTACAATGAGCAGTTCTTC.